This T cell receptor beta chain is drawn from a study of blood T cell repertoires in COVID-19. On the study more broadly: Samples of COVID-19 (acute and convalescent) were obtained from the United States, Italy and Spain. T cells, B-cell-depleted T cells, or PBMCs supplied cDNA or gDNA.

V was clipped by 5 bases and J by 0 bases; unmatched bases: 10. This CDR3 spans 17 amino acids. Germline CDR1 and CDR2: SEHNR and FQNEAQ (reference sequence). Methods used by the authors: Reference gene primer amplification gave estimated nucleated cell counts. Produced via immunoSEQ multiplex PCR; TCRdb's table is partial and in-frame only. That table supplies the V and J calls and clone size; D and trimming were determined from the DNA. The sample holds about 670,000 clones, around 89% seen once. The clonotype comes from a woman between 18 and 29 years old with acute or convalescent COVID-19. The sequenced material came from peripheral blood. The rearrangement uses TRBV7-9 and TRBJ2-3, with 8 bases that match TRBD2. The CDR3 DNA reads TGTGCCAGCAGCCAACTAACTAGCGGACGTAGCACAGATACGCAGTATTTT. Encoded protein: CASSQLTSGRSTDTQYF.